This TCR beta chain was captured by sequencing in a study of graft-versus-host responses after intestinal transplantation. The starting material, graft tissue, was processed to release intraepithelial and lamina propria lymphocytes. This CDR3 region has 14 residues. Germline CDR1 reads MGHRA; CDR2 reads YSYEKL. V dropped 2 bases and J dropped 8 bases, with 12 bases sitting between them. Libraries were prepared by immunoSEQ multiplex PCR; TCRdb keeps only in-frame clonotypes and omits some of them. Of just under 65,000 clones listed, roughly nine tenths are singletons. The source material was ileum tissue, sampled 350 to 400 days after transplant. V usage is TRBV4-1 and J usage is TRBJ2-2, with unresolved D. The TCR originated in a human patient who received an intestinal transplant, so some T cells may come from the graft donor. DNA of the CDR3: TGCGCCAGCAGCCAACTCCTAGGACCGGGGGAGCTGTTTTTT. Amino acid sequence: CASSQLLGPGELFF.